These T cell receptor beta chains were read from a single sample in a study of shared clonotypes between healthy human individuals. Data came from immunoSEQ multiplex PCR; TCRdb stores just in-frame clones and leaves some out. In the table there are 1,500,000 or so clones, roughly 96% of which are singletons. Sample: naive CD4+ T cells sorted from blood. Source of these receptors: a man aged 30-40 years in good health. CDR3s include the opening cysteine and the closing phenylalanine or tryptophan. Expanded clones are given a class, and other clones once, few, many or no size at all.

abundance: .; j_gene: TRBJ2-1; v_gene: TRBV4-1; CDR3aa: CASSPLPGLAGARFF
abundance: .; j_gene: TRBJ2-4; v_gene: TRBV6-1; CDR3aa: CASSEVPPGLGAKNIQYF
abundance: .; j_gene: TRBJ1-1; v_gene: TRBV5-4; CDR3aa: CASRQGFDTEAFF
abundance: .; j_gene: TRBJ2-3; v_gene: TRBV9; CDR3aa: CASSVEPAGGPDTQYF
abundance: .; j_gene: TRBJ1-1; v_gene: TRBV29-1; CDR3aa: CSVQGSMDTEAFF
abundance: .; j_gene: TRBJ2-2; v_gene: TRBV6-5; CDR3aa: CASRSYPAGELFF
abundance: .; j_gene: TRBJ2-5; v_gene: TRBV5-6; CDR3aa: CASSGRSQETQYF
abundance: .; j_gene: TRBJ1-1; v_gene: TRBV11-2; CDR3aa: CASSLAFQDRVTEAFF
abundance: once; j_gene: TRBJ1-1; v_gene: TRBV5-1; CDR3aa: CASSLDVGGVEAFF
abundance: .; j_gene: TRBJ2-7; v_gene: TRBV7-2; CDR3aa: CASSLAGQGRYEQYF
abundance: .; j_gene: TRBJ2-1; v_gene: TRBV7-2; CDR3aa: CASSLGSGSGLNEQFF
abundance: .; j_gene: TRBJ1-3; v_gene: TRBV5-1; CDR3aa: CASSPTQGAPGNTIYF
abundance: .; j_gene: TRBJ2-1; v_gene: TRBV19; CDR3aa: CASTTQREGFQFF
abundance: few; j_gene: TRBJ2-7; v_gene: TRBV5-5; CDR3aa: CASSLSGRNYEQYF
abundance: .; j_gene: TRBJ1-1; v_gene: TRBV18; CDR3aa: CASSTGRLRAEAFF
abundance: once; j_gene: TRBJ2-7; v_gene: TRBV11-2; CDR3aa: CASSLDPGDEQYF
abundance: .; j_gene: TRBJ1-5; v_gene: TRBV9; CDR3aa: CASSVEGGDQPQHF
abundance: .; j_gene: TRBJ2-3; v_gene: TRBV5-4; CDR3aa: CASSLDRSQGAQYF